This TCR beta chain was retrieved from a study of beta chain features in type 1 diabetes. Study-wide results and limits: Diminished insertions and augmented deletions at VDJ junctions characterized type 1 diabetes patients. The study found that naive, central memory and Treg TCRB repertoires appeared more similar in patients than in healthy donors.

The germline V gene encodes CDR1 SGHRS and CDR2 YFSETQ. CDR3 size: 12 residues. V lost 0 bases and J 5 bases, leaving 5 bases between the germline ends. All of the sorted populations showed purity greater than 98%. Comments on this clone: The antigen is undetermined.

TCRB transcripts that were expressed got sequenced, as all of the isolated RNA had been reverse transcribed. Read counts averaged around 4 million for samples of naive, central memory and regulatory T cells. Some clones are missing from TCRdb's copy, which holds only in-frame ones; the method was immunoSEQ multiplex PCR. This sample has about 360,000 clones, with approximately 12% found just once. Sequencing was done on a sample of naive CD4+ T cells from blood. The receptor was derived from a man aged 18 to 29 in good health. V gene TRBV5-1 combines with J gene TRBJ1-2; D gene uncertain. The DNA for the CDR3 is TGCGCCAGCAGCTTGGACTTTTATGGCTACACCTTC. Translation: CASSLDFYGYTF.